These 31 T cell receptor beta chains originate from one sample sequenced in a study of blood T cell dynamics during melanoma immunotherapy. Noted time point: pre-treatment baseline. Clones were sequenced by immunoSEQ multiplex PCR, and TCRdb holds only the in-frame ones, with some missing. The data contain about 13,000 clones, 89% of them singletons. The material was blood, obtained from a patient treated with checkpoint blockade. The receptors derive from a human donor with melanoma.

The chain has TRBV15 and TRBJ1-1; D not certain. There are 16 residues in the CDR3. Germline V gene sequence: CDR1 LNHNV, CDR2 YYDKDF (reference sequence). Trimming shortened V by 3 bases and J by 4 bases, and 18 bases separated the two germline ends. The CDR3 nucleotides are TGTGCCACCAGCAGCCTTCCGGGAGGCGGTGGCACTGAAGCTTTCTTT. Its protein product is CATSSLPGGGGTEAFF.

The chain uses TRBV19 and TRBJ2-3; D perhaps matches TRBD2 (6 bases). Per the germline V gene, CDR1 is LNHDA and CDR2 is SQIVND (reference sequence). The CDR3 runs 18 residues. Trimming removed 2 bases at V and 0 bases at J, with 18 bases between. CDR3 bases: TGTGCCAGTAGTATATACCCTGCCGTTGGGAGGAGCACAGATACGCAGTATTTT. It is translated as CASSIYPAVGRSTDTQYF.

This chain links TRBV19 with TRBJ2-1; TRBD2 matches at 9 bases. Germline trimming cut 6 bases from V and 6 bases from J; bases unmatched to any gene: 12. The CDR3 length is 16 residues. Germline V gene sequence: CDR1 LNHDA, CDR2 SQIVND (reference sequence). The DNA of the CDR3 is TGTGCCAGTAGCCCCGAGAGCGGGAGGTGGGGCAATGAGCAGTTCTTC. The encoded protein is CASSPESGRWGNEQFF.

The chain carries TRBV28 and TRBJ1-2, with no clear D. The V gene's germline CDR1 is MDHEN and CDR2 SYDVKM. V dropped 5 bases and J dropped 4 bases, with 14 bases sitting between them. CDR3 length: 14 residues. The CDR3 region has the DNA TGTGCCAGCAGTACCAGACAACTACCCTATGGCTACACCTTC. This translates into CASSTRQLPYGYTF.

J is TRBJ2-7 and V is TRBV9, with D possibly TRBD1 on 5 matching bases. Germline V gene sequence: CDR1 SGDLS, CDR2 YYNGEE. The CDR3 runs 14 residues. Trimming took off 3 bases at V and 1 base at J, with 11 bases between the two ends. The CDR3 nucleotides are TGTGCCAGCAGCGCTTTACCAGGGTCCTACGAGCAGTACTTC. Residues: CASSALPGSYEQYF.

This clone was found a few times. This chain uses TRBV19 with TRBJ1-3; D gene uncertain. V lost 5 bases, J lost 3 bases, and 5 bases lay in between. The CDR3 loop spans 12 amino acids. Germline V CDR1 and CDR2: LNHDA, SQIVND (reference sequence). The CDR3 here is CASSPNGNTIYF. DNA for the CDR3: TGTGCCAGTAGTCCCAATGGAAACACCATATATTTT.

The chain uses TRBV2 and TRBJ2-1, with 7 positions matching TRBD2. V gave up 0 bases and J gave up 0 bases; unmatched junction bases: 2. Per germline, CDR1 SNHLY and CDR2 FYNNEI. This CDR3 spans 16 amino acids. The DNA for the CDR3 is TGTGCCAGCAGTGAAGCGGGCGGGAGCTCCTACAATGAGCAGTTCTTC. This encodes CASSEAGGSSYNEQFF.

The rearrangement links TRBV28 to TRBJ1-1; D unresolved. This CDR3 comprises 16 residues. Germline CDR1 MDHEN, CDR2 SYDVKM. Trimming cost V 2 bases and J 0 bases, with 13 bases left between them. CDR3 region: CASSLGYWNLNTEAFF. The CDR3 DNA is TGTGCCAGCAGTTTAGGCTATTGGAACTTGAACACTGAAGCTTTCTTT.

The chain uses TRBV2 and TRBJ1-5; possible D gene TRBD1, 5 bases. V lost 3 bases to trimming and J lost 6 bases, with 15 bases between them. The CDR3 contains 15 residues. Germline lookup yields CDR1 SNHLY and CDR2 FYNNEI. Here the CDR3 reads CASSDWVAGSQPQHF. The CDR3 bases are TGTGCCAGCAGTGATTGGGTGGCAGGGAGTCAGCCCCAGCATTTT.

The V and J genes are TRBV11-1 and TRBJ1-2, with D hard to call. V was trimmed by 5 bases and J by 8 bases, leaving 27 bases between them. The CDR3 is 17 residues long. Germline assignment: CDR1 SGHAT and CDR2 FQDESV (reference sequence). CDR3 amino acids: CASSTRAGTNSRQGYTF. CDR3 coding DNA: TGTGCCAGCAGCACCCGGGCCGGAACCAACTCCCGGCAGGGCTACACCTTC.

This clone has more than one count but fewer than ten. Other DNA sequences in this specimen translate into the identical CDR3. CDR3: CASSVDGAGNQPQHF. CDR3 coding DNA: TGCGCCAGCAGCGTGGACGGGGCAGGCAATCAGCCCCAGCATTTT. This chain uses TRBV5-1 with TRBJ1-5; TRBD1 is a possible D gene (5 bases). Per the germline V gene, CDR1 is SGHRS and CDR2 is YFSETQ. Trimming left V 4 bases short and J 2 bases short, with 13 bases between. The length of the CDR3 is 15 residues.

CDR3 DNA: TGTGCCAGCAGCTTACGATACGAGCAGTACTTC. Translation: CASSLRYEQYF. J is TRBJ2-7 and V is TRBV7-2; unclear D gene. The CDR3 length is 11 residues. The germline V gene encodes CDR1 SGHTA and CDR2 FQGNSA. Trimming stripped 2 bases from V and 4 bases from J, with 3 bases between.

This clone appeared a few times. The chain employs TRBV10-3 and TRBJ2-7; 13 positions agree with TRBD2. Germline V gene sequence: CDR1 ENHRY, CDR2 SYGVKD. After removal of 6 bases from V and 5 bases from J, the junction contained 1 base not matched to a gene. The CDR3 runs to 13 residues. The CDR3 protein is CAISGTSGNEQYF. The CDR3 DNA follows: TGTGCCATCAGCGGGACTAGCGGGAACGAGCAGTACTTC.

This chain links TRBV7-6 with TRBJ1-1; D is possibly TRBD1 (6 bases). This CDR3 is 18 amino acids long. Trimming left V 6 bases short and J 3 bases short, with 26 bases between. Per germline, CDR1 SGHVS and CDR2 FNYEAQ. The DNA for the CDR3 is TGTGCCAGCAGACGACCCCCGGCCCTTGGAGGGGGTGACACTGAAGCTTTCTTT. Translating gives CASRRPPALGGGDTEAFF. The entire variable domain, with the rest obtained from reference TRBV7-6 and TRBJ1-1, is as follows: GAGVSQSPRYKVTKRGQDVALRCDPISGHVSLYWYRQALGQGPEFLTYFNYEAQQDKSGLPNDRFSAERPEGSISTLTIQRTEQRDSAMYRCASRRPPALGGGDTEAFFGQGTRLTVV.

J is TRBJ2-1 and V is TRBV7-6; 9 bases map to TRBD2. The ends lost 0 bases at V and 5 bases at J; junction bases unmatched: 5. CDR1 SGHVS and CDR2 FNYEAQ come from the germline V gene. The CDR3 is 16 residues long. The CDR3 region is CASSLAGTSPDNEQFF. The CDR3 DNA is TGTGCCAGCAGCTTAGCGGGGACTAGCCCCGACAATGAGCAGTTCTTC.

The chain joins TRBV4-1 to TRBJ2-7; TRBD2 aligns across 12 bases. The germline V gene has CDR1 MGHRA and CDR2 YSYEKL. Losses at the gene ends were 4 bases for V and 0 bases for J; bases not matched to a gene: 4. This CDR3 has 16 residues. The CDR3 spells CASSLGTSGSSYEQYF. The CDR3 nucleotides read TGCGCCAGCAGCCTGGGGACTAGCGGGTCCTCCTACGAGCAGTACTTC.

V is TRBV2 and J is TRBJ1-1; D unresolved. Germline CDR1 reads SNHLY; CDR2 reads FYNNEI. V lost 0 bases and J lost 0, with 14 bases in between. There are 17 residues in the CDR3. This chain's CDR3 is CASSEALRGPMNTEAFF. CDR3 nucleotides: TGTGCCAGCAGTGAAGCGCTTCGGGGTCCCATGAACACTGAAGCTTTCTTT.

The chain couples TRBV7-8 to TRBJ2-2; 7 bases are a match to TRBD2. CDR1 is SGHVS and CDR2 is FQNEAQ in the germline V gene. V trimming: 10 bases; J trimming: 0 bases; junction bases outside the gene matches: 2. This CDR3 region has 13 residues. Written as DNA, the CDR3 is TGTGCCATCGGGGGGACGAACACCGGGGAGCTGTTTTTT. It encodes CAIGGTNTGELFF.

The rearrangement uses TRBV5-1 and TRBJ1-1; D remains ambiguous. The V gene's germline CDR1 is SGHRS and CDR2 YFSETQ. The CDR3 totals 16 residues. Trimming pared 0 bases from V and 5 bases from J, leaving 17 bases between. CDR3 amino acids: CASSLDATRRRTEAFF. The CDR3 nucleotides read TGCGCCAGCAGCTTGGACGCGACCCGTCGGCGGACTGAAGCTTTCTTT.

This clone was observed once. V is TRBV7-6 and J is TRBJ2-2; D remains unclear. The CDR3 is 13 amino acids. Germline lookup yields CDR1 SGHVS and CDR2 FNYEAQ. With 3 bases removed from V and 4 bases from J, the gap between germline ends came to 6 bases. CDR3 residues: CASSFSVTGELFF. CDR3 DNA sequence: TGTGCCAGCAGCTTTTCCGTCACCGGGGAGCTGTTTTTT.

This chain's CDR3 is CASSLGRGTDTQYF. The CDR3 region has the DNA TGTGCCAGCAGCCTCGGCAGGGGGACAGATACGCAGTATTTT. The rearrangement joins TRBV7-9 to TRBJ2-3; TRBD1 matches 7 bases. J was trimmed by 3 bases and V by 5 bases; bases with no gene match: 5. The germline V gene has CDR1 SEHNR and CDR2 FQNEAQ (reference sequence). This CDR3 has 14 residues.

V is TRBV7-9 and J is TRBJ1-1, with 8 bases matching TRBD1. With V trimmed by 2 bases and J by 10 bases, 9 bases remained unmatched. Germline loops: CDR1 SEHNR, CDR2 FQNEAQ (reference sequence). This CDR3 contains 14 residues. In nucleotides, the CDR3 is TGTGCCAGCAGCTTAAAGACCATACAGGGGGGAGCTTTCTTT. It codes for CASSLKTIQGGAFF.

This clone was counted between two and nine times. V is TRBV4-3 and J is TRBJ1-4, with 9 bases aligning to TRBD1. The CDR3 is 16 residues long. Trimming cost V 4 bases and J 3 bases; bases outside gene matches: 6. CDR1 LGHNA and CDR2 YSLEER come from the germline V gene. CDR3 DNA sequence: TGCGCCAGCAGCCCCCGGGACAGGGTCCCTAATGAAAAACTGTTTTTT. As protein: CASSPRDRVPNEKLFF.

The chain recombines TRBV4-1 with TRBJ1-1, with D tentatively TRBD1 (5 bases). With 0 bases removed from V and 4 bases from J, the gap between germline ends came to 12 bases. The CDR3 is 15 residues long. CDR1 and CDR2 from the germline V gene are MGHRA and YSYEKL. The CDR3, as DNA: TGCGCCAGCAGCCAAGAGATCGGGGCCGCCACTGAAGCTTTCTTT. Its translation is CASSQEIGAATEAFF.

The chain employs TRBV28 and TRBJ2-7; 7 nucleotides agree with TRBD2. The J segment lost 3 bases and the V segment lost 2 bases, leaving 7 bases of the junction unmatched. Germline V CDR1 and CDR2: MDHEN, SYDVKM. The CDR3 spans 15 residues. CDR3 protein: CASSLNRRGNYEQYF. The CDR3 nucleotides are TGTGCCAGCAGTTTAAATCGGCGGGGGAACTACGAGCAGTACTTC.

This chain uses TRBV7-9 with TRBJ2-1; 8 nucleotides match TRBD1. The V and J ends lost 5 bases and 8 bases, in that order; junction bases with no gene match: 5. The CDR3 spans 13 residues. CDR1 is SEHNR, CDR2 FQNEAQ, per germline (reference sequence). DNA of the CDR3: TGTGCCAGCAGCAGACAGGGGATGGATGAGCAGTTCTTC. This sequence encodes CASSRQGMDEQFF.

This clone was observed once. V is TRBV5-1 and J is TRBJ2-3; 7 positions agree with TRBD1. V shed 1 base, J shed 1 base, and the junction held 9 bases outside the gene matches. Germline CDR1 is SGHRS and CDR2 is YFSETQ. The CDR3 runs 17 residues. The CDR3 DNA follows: TGCGCCAGCAGCTTGACAGGGGACACCATTGGCACAGATACGCAGTATTTT. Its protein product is CASSLTGDTIGTDTQYF.

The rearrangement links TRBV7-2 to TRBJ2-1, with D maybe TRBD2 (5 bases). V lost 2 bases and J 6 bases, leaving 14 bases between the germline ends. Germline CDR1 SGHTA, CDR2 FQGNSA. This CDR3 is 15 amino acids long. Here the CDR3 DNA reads TGTGCCAGCAGCTTATTTCGCGGGTCACCCAATGAGCAGTTCTTC. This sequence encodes CASSLFRGSPNEQFF.

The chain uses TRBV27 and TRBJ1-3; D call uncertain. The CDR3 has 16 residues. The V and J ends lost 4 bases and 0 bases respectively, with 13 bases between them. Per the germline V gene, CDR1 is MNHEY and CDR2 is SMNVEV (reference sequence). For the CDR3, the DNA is TGTGCCAGCAGTTCTTTGTTGGGGAGCTCTGGAAACACCATATATTTT. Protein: CASSSLLGSSGNTIYF.

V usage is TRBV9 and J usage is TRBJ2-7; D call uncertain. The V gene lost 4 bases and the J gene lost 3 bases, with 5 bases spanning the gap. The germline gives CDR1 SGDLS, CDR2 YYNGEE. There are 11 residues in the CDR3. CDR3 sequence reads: CASSLGYEQYF. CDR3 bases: TGTGCCAGCAGCTTGGGCTACGAGCAGTACTTC. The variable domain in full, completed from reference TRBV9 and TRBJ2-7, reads DSGVTQTPKHLITATGQRVTLRCSPRSGDLSVYWYQQSLDQGLQFLIQYYNGEERAKGNILERFSAQQFPDLHSELNLSSLELGDSALYFCASSLGYEQYFGPGTRLTVT.

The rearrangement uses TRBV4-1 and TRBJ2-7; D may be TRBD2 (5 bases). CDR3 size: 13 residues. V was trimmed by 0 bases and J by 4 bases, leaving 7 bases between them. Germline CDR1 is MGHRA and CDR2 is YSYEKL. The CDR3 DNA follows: TGCGCCAGCAGCCAAGAGGCGGGTTACGAGCAGTACTTC. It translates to CASSQEAGYEQYF.